This T cell receptor beta chain appears in the sequencing data of a study of blood T cell repertoires in COVID-19. About the research overall: PBMCs, B-cell-depleted T cells, or T cells were the source of the cDNA or gDNA that made up the material.

The ends were cut back, 4 bases at V and 0 bases at J, with 7 bases in the middle. Germline V lookup: CDR1 LGHNA, CDR2 YNFKEQ. The CDR3 runs 13 residues. Assay used: immunoSEQ multiplex PCR; TCRdb lists only in-frame clones, some missing. Of tens of thousands of clones in the sample, approximately 82% were seen once. This clonotype originated in a man older than 75 with active COVID-19. Sequencing was performed on peripheral blood. This chain links TRBV4-2 with TRBJ2-7, with a possible D match to TRBD2 (6 bases). As DNA, the CDR3 is TGTGCCAGCAGCCCGGGGGACTCCTACGAGCAGTACTTC. This gives the protein CASSPGDSYEQYF.